These 21 T cell receptor beta chains were sequenced from one sample in a study of metastatic and nonmetastatic thyroid tumors. No treatment had been given to any patient before thyroid surgery. TCRdb redid the clone calls on the PCR reads using MiXCR. Of about 59,000 clones in the sample, around 15% were seen once. The sequenced material came from blood. The origin of the receptors is a male donor with papillary thyroid cancer or a benign thyroid nodule (not recorded which). Some clones in this sample may be carry-over from other donors' samples.

In this sample, this clone turned up many times. V is TRBV3-1 and J is TRBJ1-6; D is possibly TRBD1 (6 bases). This CDR3 is built from 15 residues. Germline V gene sequence: CDR1 LGHDT, CDR2 YNNKEL (reference sequence). The V gene lost 3 bases and the J gene lost 9 bases, with 15 bases spanning the gap. The CDR3 reads CASSQEGGFISPLHF. CDR3 nucleotides: TGTGCCAGCAGCCAGGAAGGGGGGTTCATTTCACCCCTCCACTTT.

The chain joins TRBV20-1 to TRBJ2-1; 7 bases are shared with TRBD2. V was pared by 5 bases and J by 0 bases, with 13 bases of the junction left unmatched. There are 17 residues in the CDR3. Germline CDR1 and CDR2: DFQATT and SNEGSKA (reference sequence). CDR3 in amino acids: CSADLGLEGDSYNEQFF. The CDR3 DNA reads as TGCAGTGCTGACTTAGGACTAGAGGGAGACTCCTACAATGAGCAGTTCTTC.

To note about this clone: Its ends do not fully match the called genes, so a read error is possible. This chain joins TRBV12-3 or TRBV12-4 and TRBJ2-5, with 9 bases aligning to TRBD2. This CDR3 region has 14 residues. CDR3 sequence (DNA): TGTCCCAGCAGCGGGACTAGCCGCCAAGAGACCCAGTACTTC. Its translation: CPSSGTSRQETQYF.

This clone was found many times. The chain is built from TRBV6-1 and TRBJ1-1; TRBD1 matches 7 bases. Trimming removed 5 bases from V and 0 bases from J; junction bases left unmatched: 6. The CDR3 spans 15 residues. The V gene's germline CDR1 is MNHNS and CDR2 SASEGT. In DNA, the CDR3 is TGTGCCAGCAGTCTCCAGACAGGGATGAACACTGAAGCTTTCTTT. It specifies CASSLQTGMNTEAFF.

This clone came up many times. The chain uses TRBV21-1 and TRBJ1-2; the table's TRBD1 call for D was not verified on the DNA. TRBV21-1 is classified as a pseudogene. There are 19 residues in the CDR3. The CDR3 loop reads CASSSTPQDRASSNYGYTF. Here the CDR3 DNA reads TGTGCCAGCAGCTCGACTCCCCAGGACAGGGCGTCATCCAACTATGGCTACACCTTC.

This clone was seen ten or more times. The V call is TRBV20-1, the J call TRBJ2-5; TRBD2 matches 10 bases. Germline V gene data show CDR1 as DFQATT and CDR2 as SNEGSKA (reference sequence). The J segment lost 1 base and the V segment lost 5 bases, leaving 10 bases of the junction unmatched. CDR3 size: 16 residues. The CDR3 sequence: CSAFPRLAGSQETQYF. In DNA form, the CDR3 reads TGCAGTGCTTTCCCGAGACTAGCGGGCTCCCAAGAGACCCAGTACTTC.

CDR3 amino acids: CASSVGGGVEETQYF. The CDR3 DNA sequence: TGTGCCAGCAGCGTGGGGGGGGGAGTTGAAGAGACCCAGTACTTC. The V and J genes are TRBV7-3 and TRBJ2-5; 7 bases align to TRBD2. CDR1 and CDR2 (germline): SGHTA, FQGTGA. The CDR3 sequence is 15 residues long. J was trimmed by 3 bases and V by 5 bases; bases with no gene match: 9.

The sample holds many counts of this clone. V and J are TRBV30 and TRBJ1-5; 9 bases match TRBD1. Per the germline V gene, CDR1 is GTSNPN and CDR2 is SVGIG (reference sequence). Trimming at V came to 1 base and at J to 5 bases, leaving 6 bases not matched to a gene. This CDR3 is built from 15 residues. The CDR3 sequence is CAWSARDRDYQPQHF. The CDR3 DNA is TGTGCCTGGAGTGCCCGGGACAGGGATTATCAGCCCCAGCATTTT.

This clone was counted ten times or more. The V and J genes are TRBV27 and TRBJ2-2; D unresolved. V lost 2 bases and J lost 2, with 9 bases in between. Germline lookup yields CDR1 MNHEY and CDR2 SMNVEV (reference sequence). The CDR3 is 15 amino acids. The CDR3: CASSLIGSNTGELFF. The CDR3, as DNA: TGTGCCAGCAGTTTAATCGGGTCCAACACCGGGGAGCTGTTTTTT.

About this clone: One end of the junction varies from germline; a read error may be responsible. This chain uses TRBV28 with TRBJ1-6; D possibly corresponds to TRBD1 (6 bases). Germline CDR1 MDHEN, CDR2 SYDVKM. The CDR3 runs to 15 residues. CDR3: CTSIPVVQGGSPLHF. The CDR3 nucleotides are TGTACCAGCATTCCCGTAGTACAGGGTGGTTCACCCCTCCACTTT.

Many counts were recorded for this clone. The gene calls are TRBV12-3 or TRBV12-4 and TRBJ1-1, with D unclear. Trimming left V 1 base short and J 5 bases short, with 5 bases between. There are 12 residues in the CDR3. CDR3 loop: CASSLVGTEAFF. DNA for the CDR3: TGTGCCAGCAGTTTAGTAGGTACTGAAGCTTTCTTT.

Note on this clone: A much more abundant neighbour one base away suggests this may be a read error. The chain combines TRBV4-1 with TRBJ2-3, with a tentative D call TRBD1 (6 bases). Germline values: CDR1 MGHRA, CDR2 YSYEKL. The CDR3 is 19 amino acids. This CDR3 is CASSMKQGTRLSGTDTQYF. The CDR3 DNA sequence: TGCGCCAGCAGCATGAAGCAGGGGACACGTCTCTCCGGCACGGATACGCAGTATTTT.

J is TRBJ2-5 and V is TRBV20-1; no firm D call. The V end lost 1 base, the J end lost 13 bases, and 25 bases lay between the germline ends. Germline V gene lookup returns CDR1 DFQATT and CDR2 SNEGSKA (reference sequence). This CDR3 is 15 amino acids long. CDR3 residues: CSARGEDGAMEIRYF. CDR3 nucleotides: TGCAGTGCTAGAGGAGAGGACGGAGCGATGGAGATCCGGTACTTC.

This clone was seen ten or more times. The rearrangement joins TRBV6-1 to TRBJ2-3; 8 bases line up with TRBD2. The V gene's germline CDR1 is MNHNS and CDR2 SASEGT. The CDR3 is 15 residues long. J lost 1 base, V lost 2 bases, and 2 bases had no gene match. The DNA for the CDR3 is TGTGCCAGCAGTGAATCAGCGGGGGGCACAGATACGCAGTATTTT. Amino acid sequence: CASSESAGGTDTQYF.

This clone was found many times. The rearrangement joins TRBV10-2 to TRBJ1-1, with 8 nucleotides matching TRBD1. The CDR3 consists of 14 residues. Germline V gives CDR1 WSHSY, CDR2 SAAADI. Trimming removed 6 bases from V and 5 bases from J; junction bases left unmatched: 8. The CDR3 bases are TGCGCCAGCAGAGATGGGCAGGGGGCGACTGAAGCTTTCTTT. Translated, it gives CASRDGQGATEAFF.

Regarding this clone: The CDR3 does not close with the conserved phenylalanine or tryptophan, likely indicating a read error. The V call is TRBV2, the J call TRBJ2-2; D assignment may be TRBD1 or TRBD2 (5 bases each). Germline assignment: CDR1 SNHLY and CDR2 FYNNEI. This CDR3 comprises 18 residues. The CDR3 loop reads CASSVRGVWTTNTVELFS. Written as DNA, the CDR3 is TGTGCCAGCAGCGTAAGAGGGGTTTGGACAACGAACACCGTGGAGCTGTTTTCT.

Many counts were recorded for this clone. This chain links TRBV7-8 with TRBJ2-2, with TRBD2 identical over 9 bases. J was trimmed by 6 bases and V by 6 bases; bases with no gene match: 5. This CDR3 has 14 amino acids. The V gene's germline CDR1 is SGHVS and CDR2 FQNEAQ. CDR3 in amino acids: CASSQRLAAGELFF. CDR3 DNA: TGTGCCAGCAGTCAACGACTAGCGGCCGGGGAGCTGTTTTTT.

This clone occurred a few times. A clone one base away is much larger, so this may be a read error. The sample holds other DNA sequences that translate to the same CDR3. This rearrangement joins TRBV6-2 or TRBV6-3 to TRBJ1-5, with 9 bases fitting TRBD1. Per the germline V gene, CDR1 is MNHEY and CDR2 is SVGEGT. This CDR3 spans 15 amino acids. This CDR3 is CASSSGQGGNQPQHF. The CDR3 nucleotides read TGTGCCAGCAGTTCGGGACAGGGTGGCAATCAACCCCAACATTTT.

Ten or more counts support this clone. The chain combines TRBV20-1 with TRBJ2-5; TRBD2 is a possible D gene (6 bases). The germline gives CDR1 DFQATT, CDR2 SNEGSKA (reference sequence). The ends were cut back, 3 bases at V and 5 bases at J, with 10 bases in the middle. The CDR3 extends over 12 amino acids. The CDR3 reads CSASTSRETQYF. In DNA form, the CDR3 reads TGCAGTGCTAGCACTAGCCGGGAGACCCAGTACTTC.

The rearrangement joins TRBV19 to TRBJ2-7, with D hard to call. CDR3 length: 15 amino acids. The germline CDR1 and CDR2 sequences are LNHDA and SQIVND (reference sequence). V lost 7 bases and J 4 bases, leaving 20 bases between the germline ends. As DNA, the CDR3 is TGTGCCAGTATTAGTATTACCGCCGGAAAGTACGAGCAGTACTTC. It is translated as CASISITAGKYEQYF.

The sample holds many counts of this clone. The rearrangement uses TRBV6-2 or TRBV6-3 and TRBJ2-5, with D perhaps being TRBD1 or TRBD2 (6 bases each). The CDR3 length is 14 residues. In germline, CDR1 is MNHEY, CDR2 SVGEGT. V dropped 5 bases and J dropped 5 bases, with 15 bases sitting between them. The CDR3 DNA reads as TGTGCCAGCAGTAAGGAGGGGGAAGTTGAGACCCAGTACTTC. The encoded protein is CASSKEGEVETQYF.